The text below deals with one T cell receptor beta chain. This clone's antigen is unknown. No per-base quality is available; no much larger clone lies one base away. This entry is derived from a study of Ad26.COV2.S vaccination and SARS-CoV-2 variants (dated by TCRdb to the early 2020s). Study-wide context: Donors in the vaccine arm were drawn from COV1001, a phase I-IIa trial of Ad26.COV2.S in healthy adults that was multicentre, randomized, double-blind and placebo-controlled. Investigators did not know the trial group allocation while performing experiments and assessing outcomes. Ad26.COV2.S was given intramuscularly at 5x10^10 or 1x10^11 viral particles, as a single shot or as two shots 56 days apart. The specificity and breadth of SARS-CoV-2-reactive T cell receptors after Ad26.COV2.S vaccination were assessed by TCRbeta repertoire sequencing. Trial participants were randomized into five groups of five: low-dose or high-dose Ad26.COV2.S given once or twice, or placebo on both occasions. The TCR-sequenced set comprised roughly 30 samples: approximately 19 Ad26.COV2.S vaccine recipients, 5 placebo recipients and 8 SARS-CoV-2 convalescent individuals. Overall results and qualifications from the work: The study lacked the statistical power to compare responses across vaccine doses or regimens. Non-spike TCR breadth was comparable between vaccine and placebo recipients, consistent with the vaccine containing only spike. After vaccination, substantial breadth of spike-specific CD8+ and CD4+ T cell responses was reported. Spike-specific TCR breadth was higher in Ad26.COV2.S recipients than in placebo recipients (P = 0.0014). According to the authors, total T cell responses may have been underestimated by the TCR breadth and depth analyses.

TCRbeta CDR3 regions were sequenced with the immunoSEQ Assay. After extraction, genomic DNA underwent amplification by bias-controlled multiplex PCR, followed by high-throughput sequencing. The study's processing was this. To quantify the absolute abundance of each unique TCRbeta CDR3 region, sequences were collapsed and filtered. T cell fraction was estimated by normalizing TCRbeta template counts to usable DNA, which was measured by amplifying reference genes present in all nucleated cells. Repertoire TCRs were annotated as SARS-CoV-2-specific by exact matching of V gene, CDR3 amino acid sequence and J gene to a known reactive TCR set. MIRA supplied the reference SARS-CoV-2 TCR set, which was filtered for enrichment in COVID-19-positive ImmuneCODE repertoires so that public or cross-reactive TCRs were removed. Drawing on the MIRA antigens, annotated TCRs were analysed further at the level of specific ORF or position within ORF. Breadth was defined as the number of annotated unique rearrangements divided by the total number of unique productive rearrangements, and depth was defined as the summed frequency of the annotated unique rearrangements. TCR breadth was compared between groups using two-sided Wilcoxon rank-sum tests. Imported from immuneACCESS, the table was reduced by TCRdb to in-frame sequences with V and J called. These copies leave out some clones; in studies compared against another copy, an unresolved V gene accounts for under half, and the cause of the remainder is not known. That table furnishes V, J and clone size, whereas the DNA furnished D and trimming. This sample gives some 520,000 clones in total; approximately 88% of them show up just once. Over 10% of the sample comes from the top ten.

The meaning of the sample's treatment or condition label: roughly 18 received Ad26.COV2.S at low or high dose, single or two shots; a few received placebo; per-sample allocation not given. Repertoires of vaccine and placebo recipients were sequenced from samples collected on day 63 after the first injection. Cohort 1b enrolled 20 to 30 adults aged 18-55 years at a single site in Boston, USA, between 29 July and 7 August 2020. Ad26.COV2.S consisted of a replication-incompetent adenovirus type 26 vector by which a prefusion-stabilized SARS-CoV-2 spike protein from the original Wuhan strain was expressed. CDR1 is given as MDHEN and CDR2 as SYDVKM, both from the germline V gene. V is cut back by 6 bases and J by 7 bases, with 13 bases in the junction unmatched. Including cysteine and phenylalanine, the CDR3 has 16 amino acids. Solely the CDR3 DNA is kept, with 48 bases framed from the first base.

Here the sequenced sample was peripheral blood, taken in a trial of Ad26.COV2.S vaccine versus placebo. The sequence came from a person between 18 and 59 years old who received the Ad26.COV2.S COVID-19 vaccine or a placebo. The rearranged segments are TRBV28 and TRBJ2-1; TRBD2 fits 9 bases in the junction. The DNA reads TGTGCCAGCAGGCCCAATAGCGGGAGCTTGAGGAATGAGCAGTTCTTC. It translates to CASRPNSGSLRNEQFF.